What follows are 8 T cell receptor beta chains derived from one specimen sequenced in a study of T cell changes during pregnancy in multiple sclerosis. This table comes from immunoSEQ multiplex PCR, and its TCRdb copy is limited to in-frame clones, with some not included. This table has tens of thousands of clones, around nine tenths appearing once. The input for sequencing was CD4+ T cells from peripheral blood mononuclear cells, taken in the third trimester of pregnancy. The receptors here all came from a female donor with multiple sclerosis, enrolled in a pregnancy study.

The CDR3 DNA reads as TGTGCCAGCAGAACAGGGGTAGCGGACGAGCAGTACTTC. Translated: CASRTGVADEQYF. The V and J genes are TRBV2 and TRBJ2-5, with D possibly being TRBD1 (7 bases). The last part of the DNA fits TRBJ2-7 better; the J call may be wrong. CDR3 length: 13 amino acids. Germline CDR1 is SNHLY and CDR2 is FYNNEI.

This clone showed up just once. The V call is TRBV5-5, the J call TRBJ2-4, with D maybe TRBD2 (6 bases). In germline, CDR1 is SGHKS, CDR2 YYEKEE (reference sequence). The CDR3 length is 19 residues. Trimming removed 0 bases at V and 0 bases at J, with 19 bases between. CDR3 coding DNA: TGTGCCAGCAGCTTGGAGGAGGGGAATATGCGAATAGCCAAAAACATTCAGTACTTC. Translated, it gives CASSLEEGNMRIAKNIQYF.

The genes are TRBV6-5 and TRBJ2-7, with unresolved D. Deletions cut 3 bases from V and 2 bases from J, with 11 bases between. Germline values: CDR1 MNHEY, CDR2 SVGAGI. The length of the CDR3 is 14 residues. The CDR3 loop reads CASSYKSAAYEQYF. CDR3 bases: TGTGCCAGCAGTTATAAAAGCGCGGCCTACGAGCAGTACTTC.

The genes are TRBV7-8 and TRBJ2-1; D may be TRBD2 (5 bases). This CDR3 has 14 amino acids. Germline assignment: CDR1 SGHVS and CDR2 FQNEAQ. The V end lost 0 bases, the J end lost 6 bases, and 9 bases lay between the germline ends. In DNA, the CDR3 is TGTGCCAGCAGCTTAGCAATAGCGAGCAATGAGCAGTTCTTC. Protein: CASSLAIASNEQFF.

This clone was counted once. The V gene is TRBV19, the J gene TRBJ2-2; 9 bases align to TRBD2. With V trimmed by 8 bases and J by 1 base, 8 bases remained unmatched. CDR3 length: 16 amino acids. Germline CDR1 reads LNHDA; CDR2 reads SQIVND (reference sequence). DNA for the CDR3: TGTGCCAGTCAAAGACTAGCGGTTCGGAACACCGGGGAGCTGTTTTTT. Translating gives CASQRLAVRNTGELFF.

V gene TRBV6-5 combines with J gene TRBJ1-5; D unresolved. The CDR3 totals 13 residues. V was pared by 0 bases and J by 10 bases, with 10 bases between. Germline V lookup: CDR1 MNHEY, CDR2 SVGAGI. The chain's CDR3 is CASSYSILGPQHF. The CDR3, as DNA: TGTGCCAGCAGTTACTCGATCCTTGGCCCCCAGCATTTT.

V and J are TRBV27 and TRBJ2-1; 10 bases match TRBD2. Germline V CDR1 and CDR2: MNHEY, SMNVEV (reference sequence). V was clipped by 0 bases and J by 9 bases; unmatched bases: 20. This CDR3 contains 20 residues. CDR3 nucleotide sequence: TGTGCCAGCAGTTTATCGGAGTTCCGAAGGGCTAGCGGGAGTAGCGGTGAGCAGTTCTTC. Encoded protein: CASSLSEFRRASGSSGEQFF.

The count of this clone is one. The V gene is TRBV19, the J gene TRBJ2-3; 12 nucleotides line up with TRBD2. The trim removed 7 bases at V and 5 bases at J, leaving 4 bases unmatched. Per germline, CDR1 LNHDA and CDR2 SQIVND (reference sequence). The CDR3 totals 14 residues. CDR3 in amino acids: CASKASGREDTQYF. The CDR3 nucleotides are TGTGCCAGTAAGGCTAGCGGGAGGGAAGATACGCAGTATTTT.